This entry concerns a single T cell receptor (beta chain). What it binds is not known. The entry originates in a study of cytomegalovirus exposure and HLA in healthy donors. PCR involved 60 Vbeta and 13 Jbeta primers. Clones were sequenced by immunoSEQ multiplex PCR, and TCRdb holds only the in-frame ones, with some missing. The repertoire holds roughly 84,000 clones, around 66% seen once, with roughly 15% in the top ten. Notes on the study in general: At a 0.05 false discovery rate, a later analysis found roughly 17,000 TCR beta sequences to be associated with HLA alleles. Across donors, most TCRs were seen rarely, yet some public ones were widespread. A prior analysis recorded that most TCR beta V segments were productive about 87% or about 30% of the time.

Whereas donors were nominally healthy upon sampling, unrecorded immune exposures were probable. The clonotype was recovered from a middle-aged woman in good health and CMV-seropositive. Sequencing was carried out using PBMCs.

The CDR3 nucleotides read TGCGCCAGCAGCCACATCGAGGGAATGGGAGAAGCTTTCTTT. This codes for CASSHIEGMGEAFF. The chain couples TRBV4-3 to TRBJ1-1; D is unresolved. Between the trimmed V and J ends, which lost 3 bases and 8 bases, there was a span of 16 bases. The CDR3 totals 14 residues. Germline CDR1 and CDR2: LGHNA and YSLEER.